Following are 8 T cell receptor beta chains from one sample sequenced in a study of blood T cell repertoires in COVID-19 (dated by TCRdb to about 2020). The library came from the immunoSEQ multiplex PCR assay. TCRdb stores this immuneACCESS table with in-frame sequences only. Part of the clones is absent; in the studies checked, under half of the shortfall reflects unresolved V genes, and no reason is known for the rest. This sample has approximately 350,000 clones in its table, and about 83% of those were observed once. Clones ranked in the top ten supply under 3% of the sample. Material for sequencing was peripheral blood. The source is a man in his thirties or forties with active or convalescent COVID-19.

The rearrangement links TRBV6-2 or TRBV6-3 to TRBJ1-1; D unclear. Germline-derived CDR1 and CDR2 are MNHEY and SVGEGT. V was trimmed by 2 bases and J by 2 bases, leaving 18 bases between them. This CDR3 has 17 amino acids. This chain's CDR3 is CASSYLPWEGGNTEAFF. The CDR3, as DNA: TGTGCCAGCAGTTACCTCCCCTGGGAGGGAGGCAACACTGAAGCTTTCTTT.

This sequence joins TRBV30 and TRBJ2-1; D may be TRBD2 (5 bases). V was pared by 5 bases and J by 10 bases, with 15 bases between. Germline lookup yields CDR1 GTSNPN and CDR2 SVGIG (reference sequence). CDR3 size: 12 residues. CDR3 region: CAWGLEVGEQFF. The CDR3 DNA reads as TGTGCCTGGGGTCTGGAGGTTGGGGAGCAGTTCTTC.

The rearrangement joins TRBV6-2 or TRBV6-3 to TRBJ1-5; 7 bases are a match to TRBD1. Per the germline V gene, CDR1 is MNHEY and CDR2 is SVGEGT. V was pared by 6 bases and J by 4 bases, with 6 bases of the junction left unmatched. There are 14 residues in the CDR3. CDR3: CASSPGGGNQPQHF. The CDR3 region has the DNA TGTGCCAGCAGCCCAGGGGGGGGAAATCAGCCCCAGCATTTT.

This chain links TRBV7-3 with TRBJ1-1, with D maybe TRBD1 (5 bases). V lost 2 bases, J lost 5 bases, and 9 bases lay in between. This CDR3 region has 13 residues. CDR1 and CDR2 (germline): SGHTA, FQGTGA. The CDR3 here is CASSLAGRTEAFF. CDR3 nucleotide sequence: TGTGCCAGCAGCTTAGCAGGGAGGACTGAAGCTTTCTTT.

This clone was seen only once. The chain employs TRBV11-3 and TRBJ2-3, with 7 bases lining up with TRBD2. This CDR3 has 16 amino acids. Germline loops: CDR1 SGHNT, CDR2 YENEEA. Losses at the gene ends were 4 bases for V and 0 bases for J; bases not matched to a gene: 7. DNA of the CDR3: TGTGCCAGCAGCTCCCGCGCACTAGCGAGCACAGATACGCAGTATTTT. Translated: CASSSRALASTDTQYF.

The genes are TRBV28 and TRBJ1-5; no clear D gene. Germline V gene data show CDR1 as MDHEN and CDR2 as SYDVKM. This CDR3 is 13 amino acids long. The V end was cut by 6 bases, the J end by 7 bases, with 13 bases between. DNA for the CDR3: TGTGCCAGCAGCCAACCCGGGGAACAGCCCCAGCATTTT. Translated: CASSQPGEQPQHF.

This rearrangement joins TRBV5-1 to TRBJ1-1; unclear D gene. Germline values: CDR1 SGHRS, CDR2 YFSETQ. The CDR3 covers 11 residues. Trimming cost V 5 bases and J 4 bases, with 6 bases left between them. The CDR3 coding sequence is TGCGCCAGCAGAAGAGTCACTGAAGCTTTCTTT. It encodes CASRRVTEAFF.

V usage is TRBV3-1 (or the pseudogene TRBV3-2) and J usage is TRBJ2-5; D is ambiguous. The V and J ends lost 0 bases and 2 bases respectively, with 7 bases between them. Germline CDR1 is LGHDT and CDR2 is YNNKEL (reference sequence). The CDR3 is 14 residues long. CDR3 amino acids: CASSQDARQETQYF. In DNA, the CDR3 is TGTGCCAGCAGCCAAGACGCCAGGCAAGAGACCCAGTACTTC.